The TCR beta chain under discussion was sequenced for a study of blood T cell repertoires in COVID-19. For the study at large: Samples came from the United States, Italy and Spain, spanning acute and convalescent COVID-19. In each case, the material was cDNA or gDNA derived from T cells, B-cell-depleted T cells, or PBMCs.

Trimming removed 5 bases from V and 0 bases from J, with 8 bases in between. CDR3 length equals 15 residues. In germline, CDR1 is LNHDA, CDR2 SQIVND (reference sequence). In the source study's methods: Nucleated cell number was recorded as an estimate derived from reference gene primer amplification. The protocol was immunoSEQ multiplex PCR, while the TCRdb copy is restricted to in-frame clones and leaves out a portion. The V and J calls and clone size come from that table; D and trimming were worked out from the DNA. The sample contains about 520,000 clones, 75% to 90% of which appear only once. The table lists this clone with a few counts.

The V and J genes are TRBV19 and TRBJ2-6; D ambiguous. This TCR was recovered from a human donor in a cohort sampled during active COVID-19. The sequencing input was peripheral blood. DNA of the CDR3: TGTGCCAGTAGTGCGGTCGACTCTGGGGCCAACGTCCTGACTTTC. Its protein is CASSAVDSGANVLTF.